The clone carrying this T cell receptor (beta chain) was observed many times. Antigen specificity is unknown. CDR3 length equals 15 residues. Trimming took 0 bases from V and 2 from J; bases not matched to a gene: 2. Germline CDR1 is MNHEY and CDR2 is SMNVEV (reference sequence). Regarding time point: sample taken at primary tumor resection. The cohort: roughly 72 early-stage, untreated non-small cell lung cancer patients. Unsorted whole RNA of tumor, nontumor lung or frozen PBMC was sequenced. These data are taken from a study of spatial heterogeneity in lung cancer. The wider study: Among detected sequences, beta-chain ones consistently exceeded alpha-chain ones in number. Findings of the study overall: Expanded alpha and beta TCR counts within tumors tracked tumor mutation counts.

TCRdb reanalysed the 5' RACE reads using MiXCR and keeps one entry per CDR3 protein. This sample has some 11,000 distinct CDR3 sequences, with 5.1% found just once. The receptor's source is a male donor with early-stage non-small cell lung cancer. The sample in question was lung tumor tissue, obtained at surgery. The chain carries TRBV27 and TRBJ2-7, with 9 nucleotides matching TRBD2. The CDR3 DNA is TGTGCCAGCAGTTTATCGGGACTAGCAGCCTACGAGCAGTACTTC. It yields the protein CASSLSGLAAYEQYF.